This TCR beta chain appears in the sequencing data of a study of vaccination effects on CD4 cells after COVID-19. Germline CDR1 is MDHEN and CDR2 is SYDVKM. This CDR3 region has 12 residues. V was clipped by 4 bases and J by 12 bases, with 12 bases between them. Findings and caveats of the study: In the study, convalescent patients were few, and early post-infection timepoints were absent. Among infection- and vaccine-induced clones, marked clonal contraction occurred late after vaccination.

Clones were sequenced by immunoSEQ multiplex PCR, and TCRdb holds only the in-frame ones, with some missing. The sample consists of tens of thousands of clones, approximately 70% of them appearing once. This clone turned up a few times. Its antigen is as yet unknown. Prior to sequencing, the ViraFEST assay stimulated PBMC with viral peptide pools, which expanded the antigen-specific CD4+ T cells. Investigators separated out CD4+ T cells once around nine days of culture had passed. Previously uninfected by SARS-CoV-2, the vaccine recipients also showed negative nucleocapsid antibodies. The material sequenced was CD4+ T cells from PBMCs cultured with HCoV-OC43 spike peptides, taken before COVID-19 vaccination. The subset is: HCoV-OC43 spike overlapping peptide pool stimulation. The sequence was collected from a human donor who received a COVID-19 vaccine. The chain combines TRBV28 with TRBJ1-4; D gene uncertain. The CDR3 loop reads CASSSPRTELFF. The CDR3 region has the DNA TGTGCCAGCAGTTCGCCCCGTACCGAACTGTTTTTT.